This T cell receptor (beta chain) came from a study of shared clonotypes between healthy human individuals. Study context: Per-donor plates numbered three CD4 naive, three CD4 memory, two CD8 naive and one CD8 memory. Points from the study as a whole: The researchers took only blood, and tissue repertoires probably look different. In the sorted subsets, rarefaction showed sequencing was incomplete despite large depth.

A note on this clone: Its antigen is not known. The same CDR3 arises from other DNA sequences in this sample as well.

Positive CCR7 selection of CD45RO-negative cells yielded the naive CD8 cells, and terminally differentiated effector memory CD45RA+ cells were excluded. The study drew its donors from healthy HIV-negative adults without recent acute infections or vaccinations. Measured with immunoSEQ multiplex PCR; TCRdb has only the in-frame clones, and not every one. Seen here are nearly 2 million clones, 85% to 95% observed once, and the top ten hold 0.95% to 1.5%. The J segment lost 0 bases and the V segment lost 4 bases, leaving 5 bases of the junction unmatched. The CDR3 loop spans 14 amino acids. Germline assignment: CDR1 SQVTM and CDR2 ANQGSEA.

The material sequenced was naive CD8+ T cells sorted from blood. The chain links TRBV29-1 to TRBJ2-7; TRBD2 aligns across 8 bases. The clonotype originates from a man between 18 and 29 years old in good health. In DNA form, the CDR3 reads TGCAGCGTTGCCGGGGGGGAAAGCTCCTACGAGCAGTACTTC. Protein sequence: CSVAGGESSYEQYF.